This TCR beta chain originates from a study of control samples from healthy donors and cancer patients. Using immunoSEQ multiplex PCR, the repertoire was profiled, and TCRdb retains in-frame clones only, with some absent. The sample shows 78,000 or so clones, approximately 84% of them seen only once. V lost 3 bases and J lost 7, with 4 bases in between. Germline CDR1 reads LNHNV; CDR2 reads YYDKDF (reference sequence). The CDR3 loop spans 12 amino acids. This sequence was found in a man between 50 and 59 years old in good health. Sequencing was performed on blood. The chain uses TRBV15 and TRBJ1-6; no firm D call. CDR3 bases: TGTGCCACCAGCAGGCCGAATTCACCCCTCCACTTT. Protein product: CATSRPNSPLHF.